The entry below gives a single TCR beta chain sequence along with its context. This sample is part of a study of shared T cell receptors in the human thymus. TCRdb's table, derived via immunoSEQ multiplex PCR, lists solely in-frame clones and lacks some. The sample has 700,000 to 750,000 clones, approximately 85% seen once. Trimming left V 1 base short and J 0 bases short, with 31 bases between. The CDR3 is 22 amino acids. Germline CDR1 reads KGHSH; CDR2 reads LQKENI. These sequences were also reported in another study, on human thymus T cells.

The sequence was obtained from a girl less than two years old with a congenital heart defect. The chain combines TRBV18 with TRBJ2-7, with D tentatively TRBD2 (5 bases). Sequenced material: thymocytes. CDR3 region: CASSPLAFFRLGHLTNSYEQYF. The CDR3 bases are TGTGCCAGCTCACCACTCGCCTTTTTTCGATTGGGCCATCTGACTAACTCCTACGAGCAGTACTTC.